This T cell receptor (beta chain) was sequenced in a study of a mutant IDH1 vaccine in newly diagnosed glioma. At the level of the study: Patients had received radiotherapy, temozolomide, or both previously, most receiving both.

V lost 5 bases to trimming and J lost 4 bases, with 17 bases between them. In germline, CDR1 is SQVTM, CDR2 ANQGSEA. The CDR3 covers 14 residues. Findings and limits, study-wide: It seemed that pseudoprogression was not linked to changes in the top peripheral T cell clonotypes. It was around 93% of patients that developed vaccine-induced immune responses.

Profiled with immunoSEQ multiplex PCR; TCRdb holds only in-frame clones, not every one. The table shows more than 20,000 clones, with over 75% occurring only once. Time point given: baseline, week 1 (first vaccination visit). Treatment: pre-vaccination baseline after standard-of-care therapy. The donors had new WHO grade 3 or 4 astrocytomas; these were IDH1-mutant and ATRX-lost. A remark on this clone: Its antigen is still unknown.

The source is a man aged 40-50 years with glioma. The sample consisted of PBMCs, taken from a glioma patient treated with radiotherapy, temozolomide or both. This chain joins TRBV29-1 and TRBJ1-2, with D possibly being TRBD1 (5 bases). The DNA of the CDR3 is TGCAGCGTTAAGGTTAGCAGGGAACCCTATGGCTACACCTTC. Encoded protein: CSVKVSREPYGYTF. Drawing the rest from reference TRBV29-1 and TRBJ1-2, the complete variable domain is SAVISQKPSRDICQRGTSLTIQCQVDSQVTMMFWYRQQPGQSLTLIATANQGSEATYESGFVIDKFPISRPNLTFSTLTVSNMSPEDSSIYLCSVKVSREPYGYTFGSGTRLTVV.